A selection of T cell receptor beta chains follows, all from one sample in a study of cytomegalovirus exposure and HLA in healthy donors. Only in-frame clones appear in the TCRdb table, and some are missing; sequencing was by immunoSEQ multiplex PCR. Among more than 100,000 clones listed, around 66% were seen once. The sample was PBMCs. The receptors come from a woman aged 40 to 49 in good health and CMV-seropositive. Both conserved end residues are part of each CDR3.

v_gene	j_gene	CDR3aa
TRBV19	TRBJ2-7	CASSRGLAWEQYF
TRBV5-1	TRBJ2-5	CASSLGAGEETQYF
TRBV6-1	TRBJ2-3	CASSEVGPGASDTQYF
TRBV13	TRBJ1-1	CASSLGEPENTEAFF
TRBV5-1	TRBJ2-3	CAGRPRLHRTDTQYF
TRBV11-2	TRBJ2-1	CASSLGQVYEQFF
TRBV5-6	TRBJ1-1	CASSWGWGGMNTEAFF
TRBV27	TRBJ2-7	CASRMPGQSYEQYF
TRBV2	TRBJ1-1	CASRPLDRGFTEAFF
TRBV11-3	TRBJ2-7	CASSPGGTDYEQYF
TRBV28	TRBJ1-2	CASSQGQRYGYTF
TRBV25-1	TRBJ1-5	CASLPRAQHF
TRBV7-8	TRBJ1-4	CASSFGQTSNEKLFF
TRBV5-1	TRBJ2-1	CASRASRDPGDEQFF
TRBV6-4	TRBJ2-1	CASSQDRQTNNEQFF
TRBV5-8	TRBJ1-2	CASSLAGQEAYGYTF
TRBV18	TRBJ2-7	CASTPDTATYEQYF
TRBV5-6	TRBJ2-7	CAKTGVKHEQYF
TRBV21-1	TRBJ1-4	CASVPGGEEKLFF
TRBV11-2	TRBJ1-1	CASSIQVPNTEAFF
TRBV7-8	TRBJ1-3	CASSRDRGVKSSGNTIYF
TRBV4-2	TRBJ1-2	CASSHPSSANYGYTF
TRBV9	TRBJ1-1	CASSAWIQGAGEAFF
TRBV7-2	TRBJ1-6	CASRSGGLLPLHF
TRBV6-1	TRBJ1-1	CASSRQGAGITEAFF
TRBV6-4	TRBJ2-3	CASSPGPSTDTQYF
TRBV6-5	TRBJ1-1	CASSWAGNTEAFF
TRBV9	TRBJ1-3	CASSVGISALGNTIYF
TRBV5-1	TRBJ1-2	CASSYQGTDGYPF
TRBV19	TRBJ2-5	CASSTTGTGGFQETQYF
TRBV4-2	TRBJ1-1	CASGEVGDTEAFF
TRBV6-1	TRBJ1-2	CAERGPRREGYTF
TRBV7-3	TRBJ2-2	CASSSVTGTGELFF
TRBV6-5	TRBJ2-7	CATRIAYEQYF
TRBV18	TRBJ2-7	CASSPLSGASYEQYF
TRBV7-9	TRBJ1-1	CASSYGQGNTEAFF
TRBV7-8	TRBJ1-3	CASSPGTGGGNTIYF
TRBV10-1	TRBJ2-3	CASSEGGDPTDTQYF
TRBV4-2	TRBJ1-4	CASSQADRVSNEKLFF
TRBV28	TRBJ1-4	CASSTPDRGNEKLFF
TRBV5-1	TRBJ2-1	CASSISGGALEQFF
TRBV2	TRBJ1-3	CATTDGREGTIYF
TRBV29-1	TRBJ2-2	CSASGRALDTGELFF
TRBV4-2	TRBJ1-1	CASSPAGSEAFF
TRBV6-1	TRBJ1-2	CASSEVSTALGYTF
TRBV28	TRBJ2-1	CASSPALAGGWHEQFF
TRBV9	TRBJ2-3	CAFAGVEGTSTDTQYF
TRBV27	TRBJ2-5	CASSFGVAGGLETQYF
TRBV15	TRBJ1-1	CATSSEMNTEAFF
TRBV6-5	TRBJ1-1	CASSYTGTGSEAFF
TRBV4-2	TRBJ2-5	CASSRDREAQETQYF
TRBV6-1	TRBJ1-6	CASSERWAWDSPLHF
TRBV19	TRBJ1-5	CASSTGRGRGQPQHF
TRBV7-2	TRBJ1-5	CASSLYPGYAQPQHF
TRBV18	TRBJ2-5	CASSPSPRVSGTQYF
TRBV5-4	TRBJ2-3	CASSWGTGGGTDTQYF
TRBV27	TRBJ1-1	CASSTRGDMNTEAFF
TRBV29-1	TRBJ2-1	CSADPGLAGRGQFF
TRBV29-1	TRBJ2-7	CSVGQDRGRDEQYF
TRBV6-5	TRBJ1-2	CASSSPGTAGGYTF